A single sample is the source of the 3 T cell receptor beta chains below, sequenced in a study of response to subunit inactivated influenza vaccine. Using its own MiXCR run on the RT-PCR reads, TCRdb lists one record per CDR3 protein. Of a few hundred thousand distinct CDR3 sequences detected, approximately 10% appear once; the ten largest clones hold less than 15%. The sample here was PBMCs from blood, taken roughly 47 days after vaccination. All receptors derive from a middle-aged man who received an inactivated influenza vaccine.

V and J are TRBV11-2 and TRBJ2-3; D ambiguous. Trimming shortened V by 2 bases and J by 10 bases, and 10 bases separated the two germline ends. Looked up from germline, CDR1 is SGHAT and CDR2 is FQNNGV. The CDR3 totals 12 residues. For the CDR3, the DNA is TGTGCCAGCAGCTTAACCTCGAGGCCGCAGTATTTT. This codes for CASSLTSRPQYF.

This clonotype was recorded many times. CDR3 protein: CASSSARQGAYNEQFF. The CDR3, as DNA: TGTGCCAGCAGTTCCGCCCGACAGGGCGCTTACAATGAGCAGTTCTTC. The chain uses TRBV28 and TRBJ2-1; 7 positions agree with TRBD1. The germline V gene encodes CDR1 MDHEN and CDR2 SYDVKM. The ends lost 4 bases at V and 4 bases at J; junction bases unmatched: 10. The CDR3 totals 16 residues.

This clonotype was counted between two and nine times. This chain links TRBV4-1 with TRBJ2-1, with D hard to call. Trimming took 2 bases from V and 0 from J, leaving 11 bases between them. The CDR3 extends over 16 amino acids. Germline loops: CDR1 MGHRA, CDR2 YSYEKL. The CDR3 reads CASSQNRASSYNEQFF. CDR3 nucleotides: TGCGCCAGCAGCCAAAATCGGGCCAGCTCCTACAATGAGCAGTTCTTC.